The next 16 T cell receptor beta chains were all read from a single sample in a study of response to subunit inactivated influenza vaccine. TCRdb reprocessed the RT-PCR reads via MiXCR and lists one record per CDR3 protein. The sample contains some 850,000 distinct CDR3 sequences, about a fifth of which appear only once. Material: PBMCs from blood, obtained more than 4 days after vaccination. These TCRs come from a man aged 50 to 59 who received an inactivated influenza vaccine.

The chain has TRBV10-3 and TRBJ1-6; D is unclear. The CDR3 is 15 amino acids. CDR1 and CDR2 (germline): ENHRY, SYGVKD. Trimming left V 2 bases short and J 5 bases short, with 10 bases between. The CDR3 sequence is CAISEMGRDNSPLHF. The CDR3 region has the DNA TGTGCCATCAGTGAGATGGGAAGGGATAATTCACCCCTCCACTTT.

This clonotype was seen at least ten times. The gene calls are TRBV3-1 and TRBJ2-3; possibly TRBD1 for D (6 bases). V dropped 2 bases and J dropped 6 bases, with 15 bases sitting between them. CDR1 LGHDT and CDR2 YNNKEL come from the germline V gene (reference sequence). The CDR3 spans 15 residues. The CDR3 nucleotides read TGTGCCAGCAGCCAACGTAACAGGGTAACGGATACGCAGTATTTT. The encoded protein is CASSQRNRVTDTQYF.

This chain links TRBV10-3 with TRBJ2-3; 13 bases agree with TRBD2. Germline CDR1 reads ENHRY; CDR2 reads SYGVKD. The CDR3 has 15 amino acids. V was pared by 4 bases and J by 3 bases, with 1 base of the junction left unmatched. The CDR3: CAISGTSGGTDTQYF. The CDR3, as DNA: TGTGCCATCAGTGGGACTAGCGGGGGAACAGATACGCAGTATTTT.

This sequence joins TRBV9 and TRBJ2-3; 14 positions match TRBD2. CDR1 is SGDLS, CDR2 YYNGEE, per germline. J lost 5 bases, V lost 3 bases, and 17 bases had no gene match. This CDR3 is built from 20 residues. The CDR3 reads CASSASLGLAGVPPGDTQYF. The CDR3 bases are TGTGCCAGCAGCGCATCCCTGGGACTAGCGGGAGTACCGCCTGGAGATACGCAGTATTTT.

There are a few counts of this clonotype. This chain uses TRBV27 with TRBJ2-1, with D tentatively TRBD2 (6 bases). The germline V gene has CDR1 MNHEY and CDR2 SMNVEV (reference sequence). The V end lost 10 bases, the J end lost 0 bases, and 16 bases lay between the germline ends. The CDR3 runs to 15 residues. The CDR3 DNA reads TGTGCCACCCGTTCCGGTAGCGGCTCCTACAATGAGCAGTTCTTC. This gives the protein CATRSGSGSYNEQFF.

This chain uses TRBV28 with TRBJ1-5; D uncertain. The germline V and J ends were trimmed by 3 bases and 7 bases, with 13 bases remaining between them. Germline CDR1 MDHEN, CDR2 SYDVKM. The CDR3 totals 14 residues. This CDR3 reads CASSFQNLRQPQHF. Here the CDR3 DNA reads TGTGCCAGCAGTTTTCAGAATCTACGGCAGCCCCAGCATTTT.

The gene calls are TRBV20-1 and TRBJ2-3; 7 nucleotides align to TRBD1. V lost 3 bases, J lost 1 base, and 10 bases stayed unmatched. The germline gives CDR1 DFQATT, CDR2 SNEGSKA (reference sequence). The CDR3 sequence is 16 residues long. The DNA of the CDR3 is TGCAGTGCTAGCCCCGGGACAGCTCTCCGCACAGATACGCAGTATTTT. Translation: CSASPGTALRTDTQYF.

This clonotype has more than one count but fewer than ten. V usage is TRBV7-8 and J usage is TRBJ2-7, with TRBD2 matching 12 bases. V was clipped by 6 bases and J by 6 bases; unmatched bases: 12. The CDR3 runs to 16 residues. Germline V gene data show CDR1 as SGHVS and CDR2 as FQNEAQ. CDR3 nucleotide sequence: TGTGCCAGCAGACCTAGCGGGGGGGCTCCTACGGGCGAGCAGTACTTC. Translating gives CASRPSGGAPTGEQYF.

This clonotype was recorded a few times. The chain employs TRBV20-1 and TRBJ2-3; D possibly corresponds to TRBD1 (5 bases). Deletions cut 5 bases from V and 6 bases from J, with 12 bases between. Germline CDR1 is DFQATT and CDR2 is SNEGSKA (reference sequence). This CDR3 region has 12 residues. The CDR3 DNA sequence: TGCAGTGCTCTGACAGCTGCTGATACGCAGTATTTT. Protein sequence: CSALTAADTQYF.

The chain employs TRBV20-1 and TRBJ1-1; D gene uncertain. The CDR3 is made up of 11 amino acids. Germline-derived CDR1 and CDR2 are DFQATT and SNEGSKA (reference sequence). The germline V and J ends were trimmed by 2 bases and 3 bases, with 4 bases remaining between them. In DNA, the CDR3 is TGCAGTGCTAGATCCCACACTGAAGCTTTCTTT. It codes for CSARSHTEAFF.

The CDR3 loop is CASSSVGGDRGLYEQYF. CDR3 nucleotide sequence: TGTGCCAGCAGCTCCGTCGGGGGGGACAGGGGACTCTACGAGCAGTACTTC. This sequence joins TRBV7-9 and TRBJ2-7; 10 nucleotides agree with TRBD1. Germline lookup yields CDR1 SEHNR and CDR2 FQNEAQ (reference sequence). This CDR3 has 17 amino acids. V dropped 4 bases and J dropped 3; count of bases not matched to a gene: 12. Using reference TRBV7-9 and TRBJ2-7 for the parts outside the CDR3, the full variable domain is DTGVSQNPRHKITKRGQNVTFRCDPISEHNRLYWYRQTLGQGPEFLTYFQNEAQLEKSRLLSDRFSAERPKGSFSTLEIQRTEQGDSAMYLCASSSVGGDRGLYEQYFGPGTRLTVT.

This clonotype was seen only a few times. The rearrangement links TRBV5-1 to TRBJ1-2; D perhaps matches TRBD1 (5 bases). The ends were cut back, 4 bases at V and 3 bases at J, with 16 bases in the middle. The CDR3 is 15 amino acids. CDR1 SGHRS and CDR2 YFSETQ come from the germline V gene. The CDR3 is CASSQGLGDDYGYTF. The DNA of the CDR3 is TGCGCCAGCAGCCAGGGACTGGGTGATGACTATGGCTACACCTTC.

The chain links TRBV20-1 to TRBJ2-7; D possibly uses TRBD1 or TRBD2 (5 bases each). V dropped 6 bases and J dropped 2 bases, with 11 bases sitting between them. This CDR3 spans 12 amino acids. CDR1 and CDR2 from the germline V gene are DFQATT and SNEGSKA (reference sequence). The CDR3 DNA is TGCAGTGCAACACGGGACCCCTACGAGCAGTACTTC. Translation gives CSATRDPYEQYF.

Concerning this clonotype: One end of the junction fails to match germline, which may point to a read error. The chain combines TRBV20-1 with TRBJ2-6; 8 nucleotides agree with TRBD1. The CDR3 consists of 19 residues. In germline, CDR1 is DFQATT, CDR2 SNEGSKA (reference sequence). Here the CDR3 reads CSARSLRGPDVSGANVLAF. For the CDR3, the DNA is TGCAGTGCTAGATCCCTCAGGGGGCCAGACGTCTCTGGGGCCAACGTCCTGGCTTTC.

This clonotype occurred a few times. The gene calls are TRBV29-1 and TRBJ2-5; 10 bases match TRBD2. The CDR3 runs 14 residues. In germline, CDR1 is SQVTM, CDR2 ANQGSEA. V was clipped by 2 bases and J by 5 bases; unmatched bases: 5. As DNA, the CDR3 is TGCAGCGTTGAACTAGCGGGAGTGTGGGAGACCCAGTACTTC. Protein product: CSVELAGVWETQYF.

CDR3 DNA: TGTGCCAGCAGATTGGGACCGGTAAATCAGCCCCAGCATTTT. It translates to CASRLGPVNQPQHF. The rearrangement uses TRBV6-2 or TRBV6-3 and TRBJ1-5, with a weak D call TRBD1 (5 bases). This CDR3 has 14 residues. CDR1 MNHEY and CDR2 SVGEGT come from the germline V gene. V shed 6 bases and J shed 4 bases, with 13 bases lying between them.